This T cell receptor (beta chain) was observed in a study of blood T cell repertoires in COVID-19. Participants were aged roughly 18 to 90 years, lived in around 25 US areas, and enrolled virtually. Assay: immunoSEQ multiplex PCR; the TCRdb copy retains only in-frame clones and omits some. This table holds around 130,000 clones, about 84% found once. The J segment lost 5 bases and the V segment lost 6 bases, leaving 9 bases of the junction unmatched. CDR1 is SGHDN, CDR2 FVKESK, per germline. The CDR3 is made up of 14 amino acids. This receptor was identified in a woman between 18 and 29 years old who had been exposed to COVID-19. V usage is TRBV14 and J usage is TRBJ1-1; 7 bases are a match to TRBD1. The sequenced sample was PBMCs or T cells enriched from blood (not recorded which). The CDR3 reads CASRRTGSKTEAFF. The CDR3 DNA follows: TGTGCCAGCAGGCGGACAGGAAGTAAAACTGAAGCTTTCTTT.